The 21 T cell receptor beta chains listed next were all sequenced from one sample in a study of breast tumors, draining lymph nodes, adjacent tissues. Via MiXCR, TCRdb re-called the multiplex PCR reads, giving one row per CDR3 protein. The data hold 180,000 or so distinct CDR3 sequences, with more than 25% observed a single time. The lymph nodes were axillary draining lymph nodes from breast cancer patients. Material for sequencing was axillary lymph node tissue. The source is a female donor with breast cancer. Some clones in this sample may be carry-over from other donors' samples.

This clonotype has a count of ten or more. The chain joins TRBV5-1 to TRBJ2-1, with 12 bases that match TRBD2. Trimming at V came to 0 bases and at J to 4 bases, leaving 5 bases not matched to a gene. In germline, CDR1 is SGHRS, CDR2 YFSETQ. The length of the CDR3 is 17 residues. The CDR3, as DNA: TGCGCCAGCAGCTTGGGACTAGCGGGGGCGGGATACAATGAGCAGTTCTTC. The encoded protein is CASSLGLAGAGYNEQFF.

This clonotype appeared once. This sequence joins TRBV29-1 and TRBJ1-2; D uncertain. The V gene lost 4 bases and the J gene lost 11 bases, with 11 bases spanning the gap. The CDR3 length is 10 residues. CDR1 SQVTM and CDR2 ANQGSEA come from the germline V gene. The DNA of the CDR3 is TGCAGCGTTGTCCCGGACGTGTACACCTTC. Amino acid sequence: CSVVPDVYTF. The variable domain in full, completed from reference TRBV29-1 and TRBJ1-2, reads SAVISQKPSRDICQRGTSLTIQCQVDSQVTMMFWYRQQPGQSLTLIATANQGSEATYESGFVIDKFPISRPNLTFSTLTVSNMSPEDSSIYLCSVVPDVYTFGSGTRLTVV.

The table lists this clonotype with many counts. The chain has TRBV5-8 and TRBJ2-1; D unresolved. There are 15 residues in the CDR3. V was pared by 4 bases and J by 7 bases, with 18 bases between. Looked up from germline, CDR1 is SGHTS and CDR2 is YDEGEE. CDR3 region: CASSQWAWFQNEQFF. For the CDR3, the DNA is TGTGCCAGCAGCCAATGGGCATGGTTTCAAAATGAGCAGTTCTTC.

This clonotype has a count of ten or more. The chain links TRBV9 to TRBJ2-7; D not certain. CDR3 length: 13 residues. V dropped 4 bases and J dropped 3 bases, with 11 bases sitting between them. Germline-derived CDR1 and CDR2 are SGDLS and YYNGEE. The chain's CDR3 is CASSPRGVYEQYF. CDR3 coding DNA: TGTGCCAGCAGCCCCAGAGGTGTCTACGAGCAGTACTTC.

V usage is TRBV19 and J usage is TRBJ1-4, with D tentatively TRBD1 (5 bases). Trimming took 6 bases from V and 8 from J, leaving 19 bases between them. The CDR3 is 15 amino acids. CDR1 and CDR2 from the germline V gene are LNHDA and SQIVND (reference sequence). The CDR3 bases are TGTGCCAGTAGAACTAATCAGGGCGGCGACGAAAAACTGTTTTTT. It is translated as CASRTNQGGDEKLFF.

This clonotype was seen more than once but under ten times. The rearrangement joins TRBV6-6 to TRBJ1-3; D not resolved. The CDR3 extends over 12 amino acids. Germline V CDR1 and CDR2: MNHNY, SVGAGI (reference sequence). Trimming shortened V by 8 bases and J by 4 bases, and 9 bases separated the two germline ends. The CDR3 spells CASSLRGNTIYF. The CDR3 DNA reads as TGTGCCAGCTCCCTAAGAGGAAACACCATATATTTT.

Comment on this clonotype: A much larger clone sits a single nucleotide away, making a read error possible. The rearrangement links TRBV7-8 to TRBJ2-1; D tentatively reads TRBD1 or TRBD2 (5 bases each). Germline V gene data show CDR1 as SGHVS and CDR2 as FQNEAQ. The CDR3 is made up of 15 amino acids. The CDR3 DNA sequence: TGTGCCAGCAGCCGCCGGGACGGTGGCTACAATGAGCAGGTCTTC. Translation gives CASSRRDGGYNEQVF.

With respect to this clonotype: Since a much larger clone is just one base distant, this may be a read error. The V and J genes are TRBV30 and TRBJ2-3, with D hard to call. V shed 0 bases and J shed 2 bases, with 12 bases lying between them. Germline-derived CDR1 and CDR2 are GTSNPN and SVGIG (reference sequence). The CDR3 has 15 residues. The CDR3 nucleotides read TGTGCCTGGAGTGTACTGGTGGTCCCCACAGATACGCAGTATTTT. It yields the protein CAWSVLVVPTDTQYF. Full variable domain (missing parts from reference TRBV30 and TRBJ2-3): SQTIHQWPATLVQPVGSPLSLECTVEGTSNPNLYWYRQAAGRGLQLLFYSVGIGQISSEVPQNLSASRPQDRQFILSSKKLLLSDSGFYLCAWSVLVVPTDTQYFGPGTRLTVL.

This clonotype was seen at least ten times. This chain joins TRBV6-2 or TRBV6-3 and TRBJ2-2, with TRBD1 matching 8 bases. Germline assignment: CDR1 MNHEY and CDR2 SVGEGT. The CDR3 runs to 16 residues. Trimming took 1 base from V and 5 from J; bases not matched to a gene: 6. Here the CDR3 DNA reads TGTGCCAGCAGTTACTACGGGACAGGACGGACCGGGGAGCTGTTTTTT. Translated, it gives CASSYYGTGRTGELFF.

In regard to this clonotype: A much more abundant neighbour one base away suggests this may be a read error. Written as DNA, the CDR3 is TGTGCCAGCAGTTATAGGGTCACCCACGAGCAGTGCTTC. Its translation: CASSYRVTHEQCF. This chain links TRBV27 with TRBJ2-7; D remains ambiguous. The CDR3 loop spans 13 amino acids. Germline V gene lookup returns CDR1 MNHEY and CDR2 SMNVEV (reference sequence).

This clonotype was picked up many times. CDR3 nucleotides: TGCGCCAGCAGCGAAGGACGAGGGCAGGGAATATATGGCTACACCTTC. Amino acids: CASSEGRGQGIYGYTF. The chain couples TRBV5-1 to TRBJ1-2; weak D call: TRBD1 (5 bases). This CDR3 has 16 amino acids. Germline CDR1 SGHRS, CDR2 YFSETQ. The V end lost 4 bases, the J end lost 5 bases, and 21 bases lay between the germline ends. The complete variable domain, with remaining parts taken from reference TRBV5-1 and TRBJ1-2, reads KAGVTQTPRYLIKTRGQQVTLSCSPISGHRSVSWYQQTPGQGLQFLFEYFSETQRNKGNFPGRFSGRQFSNSRSEMNVSTLELGDSALYLCASSEGRGQGIYGYTFGSGTRLTVV.

Only a few counts were recorded for this clonotype. The CDR3 here is CASSQAGGSSYNEQFF. Written as DNA, the CDR3 is TGTGCCAGCAGCCAAGCCGGCGGTAGCTCCTACAATGAGCAGTTCTTC. The chain has TRBV3-1 and TRBJ2-1; the D is unclear. The CDR3 sequence is 16 residues long. In germline, CDR1 is LGHDT, CDR2 YNNKEL (reference sequence). Trimming took 1 base from V and 0 from J, leaving 10 bases between them.

The CDR3, as DNA: TGTGCCAGCAACACCCCGGGGGGTACTGAAGCTTTCTTT. Translating gives CASNTPGGTEAFF. The chain couples TRBV7-9 to TRBJ1-1; D perhaps matches TRBD1 (5 bases). Per germline, CDR1 SEHNR and CDR2 FQNEAQ (reference sequence). The CDR3 is 13 residues long. Trimming stripped 7 bases from V and 5 bases from J, with 14 bases between.

In this sample, this clonotype turned up a few times. The chain has TRBV20-1 and TRBJ1-1, with D maybe TRBD1 (6 bases). This CDR3 contains 15 residues. The germline V and J ends were trimmed by 3 bases and 6 bases, with 20 bases remaining between them. Germline loops: CDR1 DFQATT, CDR2 SNEGSKA (reference sequence). CDR3 protein: CSASRAQGLGPEAFF. DNA of the CDR3: TGCAGTGCTAGCCGGGCTCAGGGGCTGGGCCCTGAAGCTTTCTTT.

This clonotype was seen only a few times. It may be a read error: a sequence one base away is much more abundant. The V and J genes are TRBV4-3 and TRBJ2-3, with D possibly matching TRBD2 (6 bases). The CDR3 runs to 18 residues. The V gene lost 1 base and the J gene lost 1 base, with 18 bases spanning the gap. Per the germline V gene, CDR1 is LGHNA and CDR2 is YSLEER. The DNA for the CDR3 is TGCGCCAGCAGCCAAGTCGGCGGGGCAGGTCCTGGCACAGATACGCAGTATTTT. This gives the protein CASSQVGGAGPGTDTQYF.

This clonotype was counted ten times or more. This rearrangement joins TRBV30 to TRBJ2-7; 10 bases agree with TRBD1. With V trimmed by 6 bases and J by 4 bases, 6 bases remained unmatched. CDR1 is GTSNPN, CDR2 SVGIG, per germline (reference sequence). There are 13 residues in the CDR3. The CDR3 DNA is TGTGCCTGCCGGACAGGGGGACTATACGAGCAGTACTTC. Translation gives CACRTGGLYEQYF.

This clonotype occurred a few times. This chain links TRBV7-9 with TRBJ2-7; 7 bases fit TRBD1. Losses at the gene ends were 8 bases for V and 6 bases for J; bases not matched to a gene: 10. CDR1 and CDR2 (germline): SEHNR, FQNEAQ (reference sequence). The CDR3 covers 13 residues. The CDR3 is CASSNRGPIEQYF. CDR3 coding DNA: TGTGCCAGCTCGAACAGGGGTCCTATCGAGCAGTACTTC. The full variable domain, its missing parts supplied by reference TRBV7-9 and TRBJ2-7, is DTGVSQNPRHKITKRGQNVTFRCDPISEHNRLYWYRQTLGQGPEFLTYFQNEAQLEKSRLLSDRFSAERPKGSFSTLEIQRTEQGDSAMYLCASSNRGPIEQYFGPGTRLTVT.

This clonotype appeared a few times. The chain links TRBV20-1 to TRBJ1-1; maybe TRBD1 (5 bases). The germline V gene encodes CDR1 DFQATT and CDR2 SNEGSKA (reference sequence). The CDR3 is 14 residues long. V was pared by 2 bases and J by 5 bases, with 15 bases between. The CDR3, as DNA: TGCAGTGCTAGACCCCCCGGGCGGGGGACTGAAGCTTTCTTT. It encodes CSARPPGRGTEAFF.

This chain joins TRBV4-3 and TRBJ1-2, with TRBD1 matching 8 bases. The CDR3 covers 14 residues. CDR1 LGHNA and CDR2 YSLEER come from the germline V gene. V was pared by 0 bases and J by 7 bases, with 4 bases of the junction left unmatched. CDR3 sequence reads: CASSQETGGSGYTF. The CDR3 nucleotides read TGCGCCAGCAGCCAAGAAACAGGGGGTAGTGGCTACACCTTC.

At least ten counts were recorded for this clonotype. CDR3 coding DNA: TGTGCCAGCAGTGCGACAGGGTTTGGGGTTGGAAACACCATATATTTT. It codes for CASSATGFGVGNTIYF. The V call is TRBV12-3 or TRBV12-4, the J call TRBJ1-3; 7 bases agree with TRBD1. The ends lost 5 bases at V and 3 bases at J; junction bases unmatched: 10. The CDR3 runs 16 residues.

A note on this clonotype: A much larger clone lies a single base off, so this may be a read error. The CDR3 end shows no conserved phenylalanine or tryptophan, and so a read error is likely. The chain links TRBV30 to TRBJ2-1; a possible D gene is TRBD2 (6 bases). CDR1 and CDR2 from the germline V gene are GTSNPN and SVGIG (reference sequence). V shed 3 bases and J shed 9 bases, with 18 bases lying between them. This CDR3 region has 14 residues. The CDR3 spells CAWRTSWAYGEQFS. Here the CDR3 DNA reads TGTGCCTGGAGGACTAGTTGGGCCTACGGTGAGCAGTTCTCC.